The rows below give T cell receptor beta chains drawn from one sample of a study of Ad26.COV2.S vaccination and SARS-CoV-2 variants. Profiled with immunoSEQ multiplex PCR; TCRdb holds only in-frame clones, not every one. The table lists around 450,000 clones, around 90% of them singletons. This sample comprised peripheral blood, obtained in a trial of Ad26.COV2.S vaccine versus placebo. These receptors came from a person between 18 and 59 years old who received the Ad26.COV2.S COVID-19 vaccine or a placebo. The CDR3 runs from the conserved cysteine through the conserved F or W. D genes are given only for firm matches. Clone size is given for some rows only: seen once, a few or many times, or a class if the clone is expanded.

>once|.|TRBV12-3/TRBV12-4|TRBJ2-1
TGTGCCAGCAGCCGGGAGTATGAGCAGTTCTTC
CASSREYEQFF
>.|TRBD1|TRBV11-1|TRBJ2-7
TGTGCCAGCAGCGCCGGGACAGGACTCTACGAGCAGTACTTC
CASSAGTGLYEQYF
>.|TRBD2|TRBV24-1|TRBJ2-1
TGTGCCACCAGTGACCCTCGGGCGGGGGGGGAAAGGAATGAGCAGTTCTTC
CATSDPRAGGERNEQFF
>.|.|TRBV29-1|TRBJ2-3
TGCAGCGTTGATGTTCATGATACGCAGTATTTT
CSVDVHDTQYF
>.|.|TRBV27|TRBJ2-1
TGTGCCAGCAGCCCCGGGACGATCCTCGGGGAGCAGTTCTTC
CASSPGTILGEQFF
>.|.|TRBV19|TRBJ2-3
TGTGCCAGTAGTATAGATCTCTTCCCTGCGGGACAAAGCACAGATACGCAGTATTTT
CASSIDLFPAGQSTDTQYF
>.|.|TRBV7-2|TRBJ1-5
TGTGCCAGCAGCCTCAGGACCGATTATAGCAATCAGCCCCAGCATTTT
CASSLRTDYSNQPQHF
>.|TRBD2|TRBV7-6|TRBJ2-3
TGTGCCAGCAGCACCTTAGGACTAGCGGGAGCAGATACGCAGTATTTT
CASSTLGLAGADTQYF
>.|TRBD1|TRBV5-6|TRBJ2-2
TGTGCCAGCAGCCGGACAGGGGGGAACACCGGGGAGCTGTTTTTT
CASSRTGGNTGELFF
>.|.|TRBV5-1|TRBJ2-7
TGCGCCAGCAGCTTGACAGGAACCTTTTCCTACGAGCAGTACTTC
CASSLTGTFSYEQYF
>few|.|TRBV2|TRBJ1-6
TGTGCCAGCAGTGAAATGGGGACTAACACTGGGGCCCTCCACTTT
CASSEMGTNTGALHF
>.|.|TRBV9|TRBJ1-2
TGTGCCAGCAGCGTAGAGAACAGGCCCAACTTTTATGGCTACACCTTC
CASSVENRPNFYGYTF
>once|.|TRBV7-2|TRBJ2-7
TGTGCCAGCAGCTTAGACTACTCCTACGAGCAGTACTTC
CASSLDYSYEQYF
>.|.|TRBV5-8|TRBJ2-2
TGTGCCAGCAGCTTGTGGGAGGCCGGGACCGGGGAGCTGTTTTTT
CASSLWEAGTGELFF
>.|TRBD2|TRBV5-6|TRBJ2-7
TGTGCCAGCAGCTTCATCGAGACTAGCGGGAGTAGCGAGCAGTACTTC
CASSFIETSGSSEQYF
>.|.|TRBV18|TRBJ2-7
TGTGCCAGCTCACCGGGGGCAAACTACGAGCAGTACTTC
CASSPGANYEQYF
>.|.|TRBV5-6|TRBJ2-7
TGTGCCAGCAGCCGCCGGGAGATTTCCTACGAGCAGTACTTC
CASSRREISYEQYF
>.|.|TRBV9|TRBJ2-7
TGTGCCAGCAGCGTAAATGAGGGGGAGCAGTACTTC
CASSVNEGEQYF
>.|.|TRBV6-5|TRBJ1-2
TGTGCCACCCAAGGGCAGGGCTATGGCTACACCTTC
CATQGQGYGYTF
>.|.|TRBV2|TRBJ1-2
TGTGCCAGCAGTGCCCGGTCGGCAGGGCAAAAAGGTGGCTACACCTTC
CASSARSAGQKGGYTF
>.|.|TRBV5-6|TRBJ2-5
TGTGCCAGCAGCCAACTACTGTACCAAGAGACCCAGTACTTC
CASSQLLYQETQYF
>.|.|TRBV2|TRBJ1-2
TGTGCCAGCAATCACCAAAGGCCGCTGTCTAACTATGGCTACACCTTC
CASNHQRPLSNYGYTF
>.|TRBD1|TRBV27|TRBJ1-1
TGTGCCAGCAGCCGACTTACAACAGGGACAGGGGAGGCTGACACTGAAGCTTTCTTT
CASSRLTTGTGEADTEAFF
>.|.|TRBV10-3|TRBJ1-5
TGTGCCATCCAGGGGCTGGGCAATCAGCCCCAGCATTTT
CAIQGLGNQPQHF
>.|.|TRBV27|TRBJ2-1
TGTGCCAGCAGGACAAACGGGGCAAACAATGAGCAGTTCTTC
CASRTNGANNEQFF
>few|.|TRBV18|TRBJ2-7
TGTGCCAGCTCACAGGGGGTCAAGTACGAGCAGTACTTC
CASSQGVKYEQYF
>few|TRBD2|TRBV5-1|TRBJ2-1
TGCGCCAGCAGCTACCTTGGCGGGAGGGCCCTCTACAATGAGCAGTTCTTC
CASSYLGGRALYNEQFF
>once|.|TRBV12-3/TRBV12-4|TRBJ1-2
TGTGCCAGCAGTTTATTCCCTGTTGATGGCTACACCTTC
CASSLFPVDGYTF
>once|.|TRBV7-9|TRBJ2-5
TGTGCCAGCAGCTTCGATTTCGGTCGAAGTGGGACCCAGTACTTC
CASSFDFGRSGTQYF
>.|.|TRBV27|TRBJ2-7
TGTGCCAGCAGTCCGTTTAGAGGGGGGGAGCAGTACTTC
CASSPFRGGEQYF
>.|TRBD2|TRBV10-3|TRBJ2-3
TGTGCCATCAGTGTGGATAGCGGGATCGCTCCTAGCACAGATACGCAGTATTTT
CAISVDSGIAPSTDTQYF
>.|.|TRBV2|TRBJ2-2
TGTGCCAGCAAAGCAGGCAACACCGGGGAGCTGTTTTTT
CASKAGNTGELFF
>.|.|TRBV11-1|TRBJ2-1
TGTGCCAGCAGTTTAGGAAGCGGGCTCTCCTACAATGAGCAGTTCTTC
CASSLGSGLSYNEQFF
>.|.|TRBV19|TRBJ1-4
TGTGCCAGTAGTACCAGGGGCCTGAGTGAAAAACTGTTTTTT
CASSTRGLSEKLFF
>.|.|TRBV5-5|TRBJ2-5
TGTGCCAGCAGCCTAGGGTCTGGAGAGACCCAGTACTTC
CASSLGSGETQYF
>.|TRBD1|TRBV6-4|TRBJ2-1
TGTGCCAGCAGAACCCTGAGGACAGGGGGAAGGATTGAGCAGTTCTTC
CASRTLRTGGRIEQFF
>once|.|TRBV7-3|TRBJ2-5
TGTGCCAGCAGCCCAAAAAAGGAGACCCAGTACTTC
CASSPKKETQYF
>.|.|TRBV29-1|TRBJ1-2
TGCAGCGTTGAAGATGTGGGGGCGGCTAACTATGGCTACACCTTC
CSVEDVGAANYGYTF